Many counts were recorded for the clone carrying this T cell receptor beta chain. Its specificity is unknown. The data stem from a study of T cells in Graves' hyperthyroidism and ophthalmopathy. Calling Graves' hyperthyroidism stable meant ophthalmopathy did not progress within 18 months. Clinical symptoms, serum thyroxine and TRAb, thyroid ultrasound and orbital computed tomography together formed the diagnostic basis. Amplified TCR beta CDR3 regions came from RNA transcripts. HTBI primers drove first-round RT-PCR of the TCR CDR3. TCRdb reprocessed the multiplex PCR reads via MiXCR and lists one record per CDR3 protein. The table has hundreds of thousands of distinct CDR3 sequences, over 15% seen once. Looked up from germline, CDR1 is DFQATT and CDR2 is SNEGSKA (reference sequence). Trimming took off 1 base at V and 5 bases at J, with 11 bases between the two ends. There are 13 residues in the CDR3.

Overall study results and limits: Ophthalmopathy stood apart from stable hyperthyroidism in a 13 V-J model. Blood samples included most of the expanded thyroid clonotypes exceeding 0.001.

The source is a woman between 18 and 30 years old with Graves' hyperthyroidism. The sequenced sample was blood. The chain combines TRBV20-1 with TRBJ2-5; D may correspond to TRBD1 or TRBD2 (5 bases each). CDR3 sequence (DNA): TGCAGTGCTAGAGCGGGGCTAGTGGAGACCCAGTACTTC. Protein sequence: CSARAGLVETQYF.